This T cell receptor (beta chain) originates from a study of cytomegalovirus exposure and HLA in healthy donors. PCR employed 60 Vbeta and 13 Jbeta primers. Method: immunoSEQ multiplex PCR; TCRdb's copy keeps in-frame clones and lacks some. The sample lists 120,000 to 150,000 clones; around 75% were seen once. The ends were cut back, 5 bases at V and 4 bases at J, with 10 bases in the middle. This CDR3 has 13 amino acids. CDR1 and CDR2 (germline): SGHTA, FQGNSA. The chain couples TRBV7-2 to TRBJ2-3, with D possibly matching TRBD2 (7 bases). The receptor was isolated from a woman aged 18-29 years in good health and CMV-seronegative. Sequenced: PBMCs. The CDR3 is CASSQGRADTQYF. The CDR3 DNA reads as TGTGCCAGCAGCCAGGGGAGGGCAGATACGCAGTATTTT.